Listed here are 5 T cell receptor beta chains from one sample, sequenced in a study of OX40 agonist ivuxolimab in advanced cancers. Produced via immunoSEQ multiplex PCR; TCRdb's table is partial and in-frame only. Here the sample spans some 66,000 clones, about three quarters being singletons. Sequenced here: CD4+ or CD8+ T cells sorted from blood, sampled in a trial of the OX40 agonist ivuxolimab. These receptors originate from an adult with an advanced solid tumor such as melanoma, head and neck, liver or kidney cancer.

The chain has TRBV28 and TRBJ2-7; 7 positions match TRBD2. Trimming at V came to 7 bases and at J to 0 bases, leaving 3 bases not matched to a gene. The CDR3 is 13 residues long. CDR1 is MDHEN, CDR2 SYDVKM, per germline. This CDR3 is CASTAGNSYEQYF. The CDR3 DNA follows: TGTGCCAGCACAGCGGGGAACTCCTACGAGCAGTACTTC. The full variable domain, in which reference TRBV28 and TRBJ2-7 provide the parts outside the CDR3, is DVKVTQSSRYLVKRTGEKVFLECVQDMDHENMFWYRQDPGLGLRLIYFSYDVKMKEKGDIPEGYSVSREKKERFSLILESASTNQTSMYLCASTAGNSYEQYFGPGTRLTVT.

The chain couples TRBV5-4 to TRBJ2-7; D not certain. With 4 bases removed from V and 3 bases from J, the gap between germline ends came to 5 bases. The length of the CDR3 is 11 residues. Germline assignment: CDR1 SGHNT and CDR2 YYREEE (reference sequence). The CDR3 DNA reads TGTGCCAGCAGCGGAAACTACGAGCAGTACTTC. Encoded protein: CASSGNYEQYF.

The gene calls are TRBV6-6 and TRBJ1-4; 9 bases agree with TRBD1. V shed 11 bases, J shed 7 bases, and the junction held 8 bases outside the gene matches. CDR1 is MNHNY and CDR2 is SVGAGI in the germline V gene (reference sequence). The CDR3 is made up of 13 amino acids. The CDR3 protein is CAGGGQGGEKLFF. CDR3 in DNA: TGTGCCGGGGGGGGACAGGGCGGTGAAAAACTGTTTTTT.

V gene TRBV4-2 combines with J gene TRBJ1-5, with 8 bases lining up with TRBD1. Unmatched junction bases numbered 5, after V lost 1 base and J lost 6 bases. Germline assignment: CDR1 LGHNA and CDR2 YNFKEQ. The CDR3 loop spans 15 amino acids. This CDR3 is CASSQGQDRVQPQHF. The CDR3 bases are TGTGCCAGCAGCCAAGGCCAGGACAGGGTTCAGCCCCAGCATTTT.

This chain links TRBV5-1 with TRBJ2-2, with D unresolved. The CDR3 loop spans 14 amino acids. Trimming pared 2 bases from V and 0 bases from J, leaving 5 bases between. CDR1 is SGHRS and CDR2 is YFSETQ in the germline V gene. The CDR3 sequence is CASSLSANTGELFF. The CDR3 DNA is TGCGCCAGCAGCTTAAGCGCGAACACCGGGGAGCTGTTTTTT.